This entry concerns a single T cell receptor (beta chain). As yet, its antigen is unknown. This specimen comes from a study of OX40 agonist ivuxolimab in advanced cancers. Study-level results: The study found that CD8+ T cells averaged more expanded clones than CD4+. At doses 0.1 to 3.0 mg/kg, CD4+ and CD8+ clones expanded.

Patients had blood sampled at baseline and again on cycle 4 day 1 and cycle 7 day 1. Trimming removed 4 bases from V and 5 bases from J; junction bases left unmatched: 5. The germline V gene has CDR1 SGHDT and CDR2 YYEEEE. The CDR3 covers 14 residues. Libraries were prepared by immunoSEQ multiplex PCR; TCRdb keeps only in-frame clonotypes and omits some of them. The sample has some 58,000 clones; approximately 90% are singletons. This chain links TRBV5-6 with TRBJ2-1; TRBD1 matches 8 bases. The source of this sequence is an adult with an advanced solid tumor such as melanoma, head and neck, liver or kidney cancer. Material: CD4+ or CD8+ T cells sorted from blood, obtained in a trial of the OX40 agonist ivuxolimab. CDR3 residues: CASSVGQGDNEQFF. In nucleotides, the CDR3 is TGTGCCAGCAGCGTAGGACAGGGTGACAATGAGCAGTTCTTC.